These 5 T cell receptor beta chains originate from one sample sequenced in a study of patients and donors after allogeneic stem cell transplantation. MiXCR, run by TCRdb on the RT-PCR reads, gives a single entry per CDR3 protein. The table shows 200,000 to 250,000 distinct CDR3 sequences, with 12% to 15% occurring only once. Sequenced material: blood, either unsorted or a sorted T cell fraction (not recorded which). These receptors were collected from a human donor who was either an allogeneic HSCT recipient or a stem cell or donor lymphocyte infusion donor (not recorded which). It is not recorded whose cells these are; they may come from a transplant donor.

A few counts support this clonotype. This rearrangement joins TRBV3-1 to TRBJ2-3; D is perhaps TRBD1 (5 bases). V gave up 11 bases and J gave up 1 base, with 13 bases separating them. Germline loops: CDR1 LGHDT, CDR2 YNNKEL (reference sequence). CDR3 size: 13 residues. The CDR3 coding sequence is TGTGCCTCAGAGGCCAGGGGCACAGATACGCAGTATTTT. Protein product: CASEARGTDTQYF.

The chain recombines TRBV6-2 or TRBV6-3 with TRBJ1-1; D gene ambiguous. The germline CDR1 and CDR2 sequences are MNHEY and SVGEGT. CDR3 length equals 13 residues. Between the trimmed V and J ends, which lost 7 bases and 5 bases, there was a span of 14 bases. CDR3 DNA sequence: TGTGCCAGCACCCACGCTGGGAGGACTGAAGCTTTCTTT. Its translation: CASTHAGRTEAFF.

This clonotype was detected many times. The chain joins TRBV6-2 or TRBV6-3 to TRBJ2-7; TRBD1 agrees at 10 bases. Germline V CDR1 and CDR2: MNHEY, SVGEGT. The V and J ends lost 7 bases and 2 bases, in that order; junction bases with no gene match: 8. The length of the CDR3 is 15 residues. The CDR3 loop is CASNPTGGGTYEQYF. The CDR3 DNA sequence: TGTGCCAGCAATCCGACAGGGGGCGGAACCTACGAGCAGTACTTC.

In its sample, this clonotype is medium-sized. J is TRBJ2-7 and V is TRBV5-1, with D perhaps TRBD1 or TRBD2 (5 bases each). Looked up from germline, CDR1 is SGHRS and CDR2 is YFSETQ. The CDR3 is 14 residues long. Trimming left V 4 bases short and J 7 bases short, with 18 bases between. The DNA of the CDR3 is TGCGCCAGCAGCGGAACCCAGGGACCGAGTGAGCAGTACTTC. As protein: CASSGTQGPSEQYF.

The table lists this clonotype with many counts. The chain recombines TRBV5-5 with TRBJ2-7; no clear D. Germline assignment: CDR1 SGHKS and CDR2 YYEKEE (reference sequence). The CDR3 runs 13 residues. Trimming removed 4 bases from V and 1 base from J, with 9 bases in between. The CDR3 region has the DNA TGTGCCAGCAGCGGTAGTGTTTCCTACGAGCAGTACTTC. Its protein product is CASSGSVSYEQYF.